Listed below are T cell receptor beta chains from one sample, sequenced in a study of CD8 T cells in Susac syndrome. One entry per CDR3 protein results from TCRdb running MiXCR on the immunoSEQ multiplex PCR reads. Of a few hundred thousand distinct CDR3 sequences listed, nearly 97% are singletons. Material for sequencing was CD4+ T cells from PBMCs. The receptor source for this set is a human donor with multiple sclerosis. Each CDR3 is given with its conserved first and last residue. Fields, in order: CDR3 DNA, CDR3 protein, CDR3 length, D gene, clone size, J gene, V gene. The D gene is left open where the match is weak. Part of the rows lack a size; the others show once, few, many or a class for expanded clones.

CDR3 DNA: TGCAGTGCTAGAGTAGGGGGCAGCAATCAGCCCCAGCATTTT
CDR3 protein: CSARVGGSNQPQHF
CDR3 length: 14
D gene: TRBD1
clone size: once
J gene: TRBJ1-5
V gene: TRBV20-1

CDR3 DNA: TGTGCCAGCAGACCCGGGACAGGGACGAAAGGGCAGTACTTC
CDR3 protein: CASRPGTGTKGQYF
CDR3 length: 14
D gene: TRBD1
clone size: .
J gene: TRBJ2-5
V gene: TRBV12-3/TRBV12-4

CDR3 DNA: TGCAGCGTCGCCTCCGGGCCCTCCTACGAGCAGTACTTC
CDR3 protein: CSVASGPSYEQYF
CDR3 length: 13
D gene: .
clone size: .
J gene: TRBJ2-7
V gene: TRBV29-1

CDR3 DNA: TGCGCCAGCAGCTTGATCCCCCCGACAGGGAGTACCTACGAGCAGTACTTC
CDR3 protein: CASSLIPPTGSTYEQYF
CDR3 length: 17
D gene: TRBD1
clone size: once
J gene: TRBJ2-7
V gene: TRBV5-1

CDR3 DNA: TGTGCCAGCAGTTACTCAGGCCAGGGAGTGAGCAATGAGCAGTTCTTC
CDR3 protein: CASSYSGQGVSNEQFF
CDR3 length: 16
D gene: .
clone size: .
J gene: TRBJ2-1
V gene: TRBV6-2/TRBV6-3

CDR3 DNA: TGTGCCACCAGTGATACGCTAGCGGAAACGCAAGAGACCCAGTACTTC
CDR3 protein: CATSDTLAETQETQYF
CDR3 length: 16
D gene: TRBD2
clone size: .
J gene: TRBJ2-5
V gene: TRBV24-1

CDR3 DNA: TGCAGTGCTAGAGTTCCTAGCGGGACGATCCACGAGCAGTACTTC
CDR3 protein: CSARVPSGTIHEQYF
CDR3 length: 15
D gene: TRBD2
clone size: .
J gene: TRBJ2-7
V gene: TRBV20-1

CDR3 DNA: TGCAGTGCTAGAGACGGGGGACGAGAGACCCAGTACTTC
CDR3 protein: CSARDGGRETQYF
CDR3 length: 13
D gene: .
clone size: .
J gene: TRBJ2-5
V gene: TRBV20-1

CDR3 DNA: TGTGCCTGGAGACAGGGGGTTCCCTACAATGAGCAGTTCTTC
CDR3 protein: CAWRQGVPYNEQFF
CDR3 length: 14
D gene: TRBD1
clone size: .
J gene: TRBJ2-1
V gene: TRBV30

CDR3 DNA: TGTGCCAGTAGTATAGGGAGGGGCCTCAATCAGCCCCAGCATTTT
CDR3 protein: CASSIGRGLNQPQHF
CDR3 length: 15
D gene: .
clone size: .
J gene: TRBJ1-5
V gene: TRBV19

CDR3 DNA: TGCAGTGCTAGGGGATCCCCGGGACAGGCCTACGAGCAGTACTTC
CDR3 protein: CSARGSPGQAYEQYF
CDR3 length: 15
D gene: TRBD1
clone size: .
J gene: TRBJ2-7
V gene: TRBV20-1

CDR3 DNA: TGTGCCAGCACACAACACCTAGTATACAATGAGCAGTTCTTC
CDR3 protein: CASTQHLVYNEQFF
CDR3 length: 14
D gene: .
clone size: .
J gene: TRBJ2-1
V gene: TRBV2

CDR3 DNA: TGTGCCAGCAGTTTGCCAGAAGACTCTAATTCACCCCTCCACTTT
CDR3 protein: CASSLPEDSNSPLHF
CDR3 length: 15
D gene: .
clone size: .
J gene: TRBJ1-6
V gene: TRBV12-3/TRBV12-4

CDR3 DNA: TGTGCCAGTAGTACCGGGACCGCAATCTACGAGCAGTACTTC
CDR3 protein: CASSTGTAIYEQYF
CDR3 length: 14
D gene: .
clone size: .
J gene: TRBJ2-7
V gene: TRBV19

CDR3 DNA: TGTGCCAGCAGCCCCCGACTGGGGACTAGCGGGGAGGGGACAGATACGCAGTATTTT
CDR3 protein: CASSPRLGTSGEGTDTQYF
CDR3 length: 19
D gene: TRBD2
clone size: .
J gene: TRBJ2-3
V gene: TRBV4-2

CDR3 DNA: TGTGCCAGCAGCGTATCCCAGGATCCCGTGCCGAAGTACTTC
CDR3 protein: CASSVSQDPVPKYF
CDR3 length: 14
D gene: .
clone size: .
J gene: TRBJ2-4
V gene: TRBV9

CDR3 DNA: TGTGCTAGTGGGCCAGGGAGCACTAGCAATCAGCCCCAGCATTTT
CDR3 protein: CASGPGSTSNQPQHF
CDR3 length: 15
D gene: .
clone size: .
J gene: TRBJ1-5
V gene: TRBV12-5

CDR3 DNA: TGCGCCAGCAGCTCACTAGCGGAGTCCTACGAGCAGTACTTC
CDR3 protein: CASSSLAESYEQYF
CDR3 length: 14
D gene: TRBD2
clone size: .
J gene: TRBJ2-7
V gene: TRBV5-1

CDR3 DNA: TGTGCCAGTAGTACGTGGAGCTCCTACGAGCAGTACTTC
CDR3 protein: CASSTWSSYEQYF
CDR3 length: 13
D gene: .
clone size: .
J gene: TRBJ2-7
V gene: TRBV19

CDR3 DNA: TGCAGCGTGGGTGGGGGGAACCCCTACAATGAGCAGTTCTTC
CDR3 protein: CSVGGGNPYNEQFF
CDR3 length: 14
D gene: .
clone size: .
J gene: TRBJ2-1
V gene: TRBV29-1

CDR3 DNA: TGTGCCAGCAGTTTATCGGGGGCCAACTACGAGCAGTACTTC
CDR3 protein: CASSLSGANYEQYF
CDR3 length: 14
D gene: .
clone size: .
J gene: TRBJ2-7
V gene: TRBV27

CDR3 DNA: TGTGCCAGCAGCTCGACAGGGAACACCGGGGAGCTGTTTTTT
CDR3 protein: CASSSTGNTGELFF
CDR3 length: 14
D gene: .
clone size: .
J gene: TRBJ2-2
V gene: TRBV7-6

CDR3 DNA: TGTGCCAGCAGTTACACCAGCCTGAACACTGAAGCTTTCTTT
CDR3 protein: CASSYTSLNTEAFF
CDR3 length: 14
D gene: .
clone size: .
J gene: TRBJ1-1
V gene: TRBV6-5

CDR3 DNA: TGTGCCAGCAACCTTGAGGGGGAACTTGGCTACACCTTC
CDR3 protein: CASNLEGELGYTF
CDR3 length: 13
D gene: .
clone size: .
J gene: TRBJ1-2
V gene: TRBV2

CDR3 DNA: TGTGCCACAGGAAGCGAAGGCTACGAGCAGTACTTC
CDR3 protein: CATGSEGYEQYF
CDR3 length: 12
D gene: .
clone size: .
J gene: TRBJ2-7
V gene: TRBV2

CDR3 DNA: TGTGCCAGCCAGGCCCGTGACAGGGGGCTCGAGCAGTACTTC
CDR3 protein: CASQARDRGLEQYF
CDR3 length: 14
D gene: TRBD1
clone size: .
J gene: TRBJ2-7
V gene: TRBV27

CDR3 DNA: TGTGCCAGCAGCTACAGGGAGAACACTGAAGCTTTCTTT
CDR3 protein: CASSYRENTEAFF
CDR3 length: 13
D gene: .
clone size: .
J gene: TRBJ1-1
V gene: TRBV7-3

CDR3 DNA: TGTGCCACCAGTGATTTTAGCGGACGGGGGGAGTCCTACGAGCAGTACTTC
CDR3 protein: CATSDFSGRGESYEQYF
CDR3 length: 17
D gene: TRBD2
clone size: once
J gene: TRBJ2-7
V gene: TRBV24-1

CDR3 DNA: TGCAGTGCTAGAGAGGGGAGTCGACAGGATCAACAGTTCTTC
CDR3 protein: CSAREGSRQDQQFF
CDR3 length: 14
D gene: .
clone size: .
J gene: TRBJ2-1
V gene: TRBV20-1

CDR3 DNA: TGTGCCAGCAGTGAGGGCACCTCTGGGGCCAACGTCCTGACTTTC
CDR3 protein: CASSEGTSGANVLTF
CDR3 length: 15
D gene: .
clone size: .
J gene: TRBJ2-6
V gene: TRBV2

CDR3 DNA: TGTGCCAGCATTCGGGACAGTACAGATACGCAGTATTTT
CDR3 protein: CASIRDSTDTQYF
CDR3 length: 13
D gene: TRBD1
clone size: once
J gene: TRBJ2-3
V gene: TRBV4-2

CDR3 DNA: TGCAGCGTCAAACAGGTTCCCGGTGACTCCTACGAGCAGTACTTC
CDR3 protein: CSVKQVPGDSYEQYF
CDR3 length: 15
D gene: .
clone size: once
J gene: TRBJ2-7
V gene: TRBV29-1

CDR3 DNA: TGTGCCAGCAGACGGGGGACAATCCGAAAAGAGACCCAGTACTTC
CDR3 protein: CASRRGTIRKETQYF
CDR3 length: 15
D gene: .
clone size: .
J gene: TRBJ2-5
V gene: TRBV6-5

CDR3 DNA: TGTGCCACCAGCAGAGCATCCGGGGTCTTTATGGGTGAGCAGTTCTTC
CDR3 protein: CATSRASGVFMGEQFF
CDR3 length: 16
D gene: .
clone size: .
J gene: TRBJ2-1
V gene: TRBV15

CDR3 DNA: TGTGCCTGGACCAGGGGACTACCCAATGATGAGCAGTTCTTC
CDR3 protein: CAWTRGLPNDEQFF
CDR3 length: 14
D gene: .
clone size: .
J gene: TRBJ2-1
V gene: TRBV30

CDR3 DNA: TGCGCCAGCAGCCGCCGTTCATCGTTGGTGGTTGAGGTAGATACGCAGTATTTT
CDR3 protein: CASSRRSSLVVEVDTQYF
CDR3 length: 18
D gene: .
clone size: .
J gene: TRBJ2-3
V gene: TRBV5-1

CDR3 DNA: TGCGCCAGCAGCTTGGTGACAGGGAATGGCTACACCTTC
CDR3 protein: CASSLVTGNGYTF
CDR3 length: 13
D gene: TRBD1
clone size: .
J gene: TRBJ1-2
V gene: TRBV5-1

CDR3 DNA: TGTGCCAGCAGCCCACCATGGACAGAGGGTTACAATGAGCAGTTCTTC
CDR3 protein: CASSPPWTEGYNEQFF
CDR3 length: 16
D gene: .
clone size: .
J gene: TRBJ2-1
V gene: TRBV12-3/TRBV12-4

CDR3 DNA: TGTGCCAGCAGCGTGGATTCCGGGTCGAACACTGAAGCTTTCTTT
CDR3 protein: CASSVDSGSNTEAFF
CDR3 length: 15
D gene: .
clone size: .
J gene: TRBJ1-1
V gene: TRBV9